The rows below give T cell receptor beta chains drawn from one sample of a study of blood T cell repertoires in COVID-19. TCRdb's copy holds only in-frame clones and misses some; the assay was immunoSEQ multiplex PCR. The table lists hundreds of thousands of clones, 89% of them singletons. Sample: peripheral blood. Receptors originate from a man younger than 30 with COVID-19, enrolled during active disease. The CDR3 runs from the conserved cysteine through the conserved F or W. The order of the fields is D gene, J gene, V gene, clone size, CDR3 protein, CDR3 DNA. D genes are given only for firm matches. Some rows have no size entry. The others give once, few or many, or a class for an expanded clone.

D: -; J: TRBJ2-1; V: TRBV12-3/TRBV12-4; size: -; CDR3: CASSLRGEQFF; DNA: TGTGCCAGCAGTTTACGGGGTGAGCAGTTCTTC
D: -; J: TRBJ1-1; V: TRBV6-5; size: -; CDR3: CASSYRRAGKNTEAFF; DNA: TGTGCCAGCAGTTACCGTCGGGCAGGGAAGAACACTGAAGCTTTCTTT
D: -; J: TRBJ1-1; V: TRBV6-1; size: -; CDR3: CASSDPGNTEAFF; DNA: TGTGCCAGCAGTGACCCGGGAAACACTGAAGCTTTCTTT
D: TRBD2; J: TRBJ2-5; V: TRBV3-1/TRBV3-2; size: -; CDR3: CASSQVQFLAAPLAAQYF; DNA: TGTGCCAGCAGCCAAGTCCAGTTTCTAGCGGCGCCCCTCGCGGCCCAGTACTTC
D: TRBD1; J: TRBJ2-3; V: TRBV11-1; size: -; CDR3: CASSSTGGEGTQYF; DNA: TGTGCCAGCAGCTCGACAGGGGGCGAAGGTACGCAGTATTTT
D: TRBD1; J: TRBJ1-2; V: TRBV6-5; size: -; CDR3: CASTRDSGSYGYTF; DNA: TGTGCCAGCACTCGGGACAGTGGAAGCTATGGCTACACCTTC
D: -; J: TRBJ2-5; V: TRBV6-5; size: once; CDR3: CASRLTRSQETQYF; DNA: TGTGCCAGCAGGTTAACTAGGTCACAAGAGACCCAGTACTTC
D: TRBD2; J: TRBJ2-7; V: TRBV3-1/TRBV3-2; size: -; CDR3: CASSRGTSGVYEQYF; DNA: TGTGCCAGCAGCCGCGGGACTAGCGGGGTTTACGAGCAGTACTTC
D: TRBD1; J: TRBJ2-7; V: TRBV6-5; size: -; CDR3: CASSYGTGLYEQYF; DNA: TGTGCCAGCAGTTACGGGACAGGGCTCTACGAGCAGTACTTC
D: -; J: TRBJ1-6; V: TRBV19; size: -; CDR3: CASSISGAQSNSPLHF; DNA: TGTGCCAGTAGTATAAGTGGGGCGCAGAGTAATTCACCCCTCCACTTT
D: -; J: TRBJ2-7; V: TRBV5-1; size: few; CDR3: CASSLVMGRVDYEQYF; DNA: TGCGCCAGCAGCTTGGTCATGGGCAGGGTTGACTACGAGCAGTACTTC
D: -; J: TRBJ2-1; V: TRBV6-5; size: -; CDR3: CASSYNRGNEQFF; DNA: TGTGCCAGCAGTTACAATAGGGGCAATGAGCAGTTCTTC
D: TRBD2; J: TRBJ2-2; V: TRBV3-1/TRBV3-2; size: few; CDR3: CASSRPRGTSGRKSGGELFF; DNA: TGTGCCAGCAGCCGCCCCAGAGGGACTAGCGGGAGAAAAAGCGGCGGGGAGCTGTTTTTT
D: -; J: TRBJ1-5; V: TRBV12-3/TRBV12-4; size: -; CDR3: CASSLDRNQPQHF; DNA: TGTGCCAGCAGTTTAGACAGGAATCAGCCCCAGCATTTT
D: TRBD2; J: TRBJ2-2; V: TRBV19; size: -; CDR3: CASSKTSGRWTGELFF; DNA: TGTGCCAGTAGTAAGACTAGCGGGAGGTGGACCGGGGAGCTGTTTTTT
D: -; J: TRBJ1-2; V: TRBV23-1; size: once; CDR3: CASSQEGVGARGYTF; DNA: TGCGCCAGCAGTCAGGAGGGCGTAGGGGCGCGGGGCTACACCTTC
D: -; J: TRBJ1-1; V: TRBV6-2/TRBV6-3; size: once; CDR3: CASSYSHVGGRGAFF; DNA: TGTGCCAGCAGTTACTCGCATGTGGGGGGAAGGGGAGCTTTCTTT
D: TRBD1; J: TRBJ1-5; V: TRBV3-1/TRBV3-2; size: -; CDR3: CASRPWGQGKFSNQPQHF; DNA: TGTGCCAGCAGACCCTGGGGACAGGGGAAATTTAGCAATCAGCCCCAGCATTTT
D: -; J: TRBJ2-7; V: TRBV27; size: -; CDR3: CASATLFGGSYEQYF; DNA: TGTGCCAGCGCTACGCTCTTCGGAGGCTCCTACGAGCAGTACTTC
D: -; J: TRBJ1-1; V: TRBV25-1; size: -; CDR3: CASSEYGEGRSTEAFF; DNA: TGTGCCAGCAGTGAATACGGGGAGGGTCGTAGCACTGAAGCTTTCTTT
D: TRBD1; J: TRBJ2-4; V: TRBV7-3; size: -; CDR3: CASSSATGTGTKNIQYF; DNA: TGTGCCAGCAGCTCAGCCACCGGGACAGGGACCAAAAACATTCAGTACTTC
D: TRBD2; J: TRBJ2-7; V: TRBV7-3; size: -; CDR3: CASIQAGGPYEQYF; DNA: TGTGCCAGCATCCAAGCGGGAGGGCCCTACGAGCAGTACTTC
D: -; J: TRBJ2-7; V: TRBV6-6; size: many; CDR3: CASSPGQLYEQYF; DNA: TGTGCCAGCAGCCCTGGACAGCTTTACGAGCAGTACTTC
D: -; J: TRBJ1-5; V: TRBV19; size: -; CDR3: CASSIGSRGGNQPQHF; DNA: TGTGCCAGTAGTATAGGCAGCAGGGGTGGCAATCAGCCCCAGCATTTT
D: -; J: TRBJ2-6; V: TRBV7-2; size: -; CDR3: CASSLQVSSGANVLTF; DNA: TGTGCCAGCAGCTTACAGGTGTCCTCTGGGGCCAACGTCCTGACTTTC
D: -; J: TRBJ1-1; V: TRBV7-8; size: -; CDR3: CASSPRLNTEAFF; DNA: TGTGCCAGCAGCCCTAGATTGAACACTGAAGCTTTCTTT
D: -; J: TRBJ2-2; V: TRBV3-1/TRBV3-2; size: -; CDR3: CASSQVGHNTGELFF; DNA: TGTGCCAGCAGCCAAGTAGGACATAACACCGGGGAGCTGTTTTTT
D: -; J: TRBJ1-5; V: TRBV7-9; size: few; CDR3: CASSLQGNQPQHF; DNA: TGTGCCAGCAGCTTACAGGGGAATCAGCCCCAGCATTTT
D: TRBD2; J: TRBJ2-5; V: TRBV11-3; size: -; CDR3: CASSPGLAGVMETQYF; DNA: TGTGCCAGCAGCCCTGGACTAGCGGGAGTGATGGAGACCCAGTACTTC
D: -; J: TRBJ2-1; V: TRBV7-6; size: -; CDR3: CASSPGVQFF; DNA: TGTGCCAGCAGCCCAGGGGTGCAGTTCTTC
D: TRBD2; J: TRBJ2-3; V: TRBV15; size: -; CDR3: CATETSGSDTQYF; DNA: TGTGCCACCGAGACTAGCGGGTCAGATACGCAGTATTTT
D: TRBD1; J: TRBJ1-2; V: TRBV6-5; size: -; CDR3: CASSKGQGGYTGYTF; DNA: TGTGCCAGCAGTAAGGGACAGGGAGGCTACACTGGCTACACCTTC
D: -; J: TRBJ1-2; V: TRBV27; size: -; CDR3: CASGQNYGYTF; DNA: TGTGCCAGCGGGCAGAACTATGGCTACACCTTC
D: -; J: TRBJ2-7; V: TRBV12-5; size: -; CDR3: CASGFSEDYEQYF; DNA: TGTGCTAGTGGTTTTAGTGAGGACTACGAGCAGTACTTC
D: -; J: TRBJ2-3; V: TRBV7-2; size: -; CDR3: CASSRPQGTQYF; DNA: TGTGCCAGCAGCCGACCCCAGGGAACGCAGTATTTT
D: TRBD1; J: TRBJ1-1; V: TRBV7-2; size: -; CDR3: CASSSSADRGDEAFF; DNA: TGTGCCAGCAGCTCCTCTGCTGACAGGGGAGATGAAGCTTTCTTT
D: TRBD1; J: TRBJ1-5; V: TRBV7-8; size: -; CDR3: CASSAPGQVGISNQPQHF; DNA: TGTGCCAGCAGCGCGCCGGGACAGGTGGGGATTAGCAATCAGCCCCAGCATTTT
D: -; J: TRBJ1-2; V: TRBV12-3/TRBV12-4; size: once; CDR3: CASSLVAPQGYTF; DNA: TGTGCCAGCAGTTTAGTGGCCCCTCAGGGCTACACCTTC
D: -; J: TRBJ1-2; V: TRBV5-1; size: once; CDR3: CASSGMRRLWAF; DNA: TGCGCCAGCAGCGGTATGAGGAGGCTCTGGGCCTTC
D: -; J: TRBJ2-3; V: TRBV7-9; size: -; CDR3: CASSLRGWRDTQYF; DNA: TGTGCCAGCAGCTTAAGAGGGTGGAGAGATACGCAGTATTTT